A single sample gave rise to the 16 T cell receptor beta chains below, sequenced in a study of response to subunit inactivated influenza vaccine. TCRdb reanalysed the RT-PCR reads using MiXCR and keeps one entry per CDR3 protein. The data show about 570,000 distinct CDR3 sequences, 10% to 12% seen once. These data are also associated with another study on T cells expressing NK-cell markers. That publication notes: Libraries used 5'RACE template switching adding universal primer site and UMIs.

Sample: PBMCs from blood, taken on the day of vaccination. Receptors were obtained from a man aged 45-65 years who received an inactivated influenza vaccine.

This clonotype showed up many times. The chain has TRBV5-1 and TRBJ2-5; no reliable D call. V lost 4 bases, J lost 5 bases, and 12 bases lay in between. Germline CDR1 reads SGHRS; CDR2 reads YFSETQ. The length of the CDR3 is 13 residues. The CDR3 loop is CASSPGRVETQYF. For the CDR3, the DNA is TGCGCCAGCAGCCCAGGAAGAGTGGAGACCCAGTACTTC.

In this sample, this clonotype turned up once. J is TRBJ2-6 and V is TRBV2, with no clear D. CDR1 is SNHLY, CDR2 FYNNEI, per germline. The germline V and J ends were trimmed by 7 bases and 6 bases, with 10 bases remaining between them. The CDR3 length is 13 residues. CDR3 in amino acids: CASNRASANVLTF. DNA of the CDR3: TGTGCCAGCAATCGGGCGTCGGCCAACGTCCTGACTTTC.

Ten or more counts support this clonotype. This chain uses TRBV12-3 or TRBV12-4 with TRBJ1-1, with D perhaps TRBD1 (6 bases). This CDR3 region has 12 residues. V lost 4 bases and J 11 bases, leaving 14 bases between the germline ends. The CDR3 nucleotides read TGTGCCAGCAGTTCCATGAGGGGGTCGGCTTTCTTT. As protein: CASSSMRGSAFF.

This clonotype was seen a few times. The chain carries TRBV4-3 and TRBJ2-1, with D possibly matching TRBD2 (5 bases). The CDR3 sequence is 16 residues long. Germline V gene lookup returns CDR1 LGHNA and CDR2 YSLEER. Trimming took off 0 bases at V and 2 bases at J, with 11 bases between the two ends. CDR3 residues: CASSQEWTGTYNEQFF. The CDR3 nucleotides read TGCGCCAGCAGCCAAGAGTGGACGGGGACCTACAATGAGCAGTTCTTC.

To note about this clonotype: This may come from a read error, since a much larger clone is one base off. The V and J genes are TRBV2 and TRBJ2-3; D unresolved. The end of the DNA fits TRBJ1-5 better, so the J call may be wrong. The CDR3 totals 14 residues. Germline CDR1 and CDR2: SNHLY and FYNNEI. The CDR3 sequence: CASSDPLATDTQHF. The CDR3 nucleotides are TGTGCCAGCAGTGACCCGCTAGCCACAGATACGCAGCATTTT.

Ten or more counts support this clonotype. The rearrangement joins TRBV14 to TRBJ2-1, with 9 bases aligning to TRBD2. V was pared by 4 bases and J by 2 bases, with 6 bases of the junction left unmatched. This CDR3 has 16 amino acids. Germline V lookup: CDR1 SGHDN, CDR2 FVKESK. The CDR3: CASSRMTSGTYNEQFF. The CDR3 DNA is TGTGCCAGCAGCCGGATGACTAGCGGAACCTACAATGAGCAGTTCTTC.

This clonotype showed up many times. The CDR3 loop is CATSKDRGSYEQYF. The CDR3 coding sequence is TGTGCCACCAGCAAAGACAGGGGGTCCTACGAGCAGTACTTC. This chain uses TRBV15 with TRBJ2-7; 9 nucleotides match TRBD1. V trimming: 4 bases; J trimming: 1 base; junction bases outside the gene matches: 2. The CDR3 spans 14 residues. The germline V gene encodes CDR1 LNHNV and CDR2 YYDKDF (reference sequence).

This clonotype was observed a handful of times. CDR3 DNA sequence: TGTGCCAGCAGCCGGACCATCTGGAGCGGGCACTCTGGGGCCAACGTCCTGACTTTC. It specifies CASSRTIWSGHSGANVLTF. V gene TRBV14 combines with J gene TRBJ2-6; possibly TRBD2 for D (6 bases). V was clipped by 4 bases and J by 0 bases, with 19 bases between them. The length of the CDR3 is 19 residues. CDR1 and CDR2 (germline): SGHDN, FVKESK.

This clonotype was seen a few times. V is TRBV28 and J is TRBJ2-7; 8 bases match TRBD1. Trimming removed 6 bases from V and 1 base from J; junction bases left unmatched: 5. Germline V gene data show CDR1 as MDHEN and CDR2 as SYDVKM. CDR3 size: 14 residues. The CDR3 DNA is TGTGCCAGCAGGCAACAGGGGGGATCCTACGAGCAGTACTTC. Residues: CASRQQGGSYEQYF.

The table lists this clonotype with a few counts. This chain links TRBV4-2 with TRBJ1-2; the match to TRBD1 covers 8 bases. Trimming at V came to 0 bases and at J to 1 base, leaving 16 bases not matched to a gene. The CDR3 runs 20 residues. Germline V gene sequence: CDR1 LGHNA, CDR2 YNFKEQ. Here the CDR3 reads CASSQDRLGQARLLNYGYTF. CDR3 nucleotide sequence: TGTGCCAGCAGCCAAGATAGGCTGGGACAGGCACGCCTTCTTAACTATGGCTACACCTTC.

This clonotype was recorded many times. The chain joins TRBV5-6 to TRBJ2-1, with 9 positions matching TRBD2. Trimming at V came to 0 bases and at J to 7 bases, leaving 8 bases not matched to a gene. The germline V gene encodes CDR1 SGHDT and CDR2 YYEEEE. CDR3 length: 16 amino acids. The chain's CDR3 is CASSLGASGVVNEQFF. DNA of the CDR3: TGTGCCAGCAGCTTGGGAGCTAGCGGGGTTGTGAATGAGCAGTTCTTC.

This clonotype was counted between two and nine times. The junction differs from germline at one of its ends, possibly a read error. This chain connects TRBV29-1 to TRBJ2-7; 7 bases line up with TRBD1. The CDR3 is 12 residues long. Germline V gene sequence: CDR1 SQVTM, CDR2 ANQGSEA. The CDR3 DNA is TGCAGCGTCGAAGAGACAGGGTACGAGCAGTACTTC. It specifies CSVEETGYEQYF.

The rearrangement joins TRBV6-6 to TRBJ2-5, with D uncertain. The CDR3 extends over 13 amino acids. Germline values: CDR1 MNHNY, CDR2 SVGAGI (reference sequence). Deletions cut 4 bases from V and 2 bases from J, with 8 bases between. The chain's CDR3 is CASSFRWQETQYF. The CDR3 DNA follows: TGTGCCAGCAGTTTCAGGTGGCAAGAGACCCAGTACTTC.

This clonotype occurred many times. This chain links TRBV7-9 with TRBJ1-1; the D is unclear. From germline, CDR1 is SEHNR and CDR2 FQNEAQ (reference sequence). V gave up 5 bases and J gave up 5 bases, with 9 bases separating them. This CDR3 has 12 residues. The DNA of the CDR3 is TGTGCCAGCAGCACAACAATGACTGAAGCTTTCTTT. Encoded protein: CASSTTMTEAFF.

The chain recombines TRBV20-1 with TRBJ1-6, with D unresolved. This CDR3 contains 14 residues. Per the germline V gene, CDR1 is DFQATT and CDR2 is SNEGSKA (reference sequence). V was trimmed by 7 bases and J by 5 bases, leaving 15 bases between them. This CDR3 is CSVKAGLNNSPLHF. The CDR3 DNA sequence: TGCAGTGTCAAGGCAGGACTGAATAATTCACCCCTCCACTTT.

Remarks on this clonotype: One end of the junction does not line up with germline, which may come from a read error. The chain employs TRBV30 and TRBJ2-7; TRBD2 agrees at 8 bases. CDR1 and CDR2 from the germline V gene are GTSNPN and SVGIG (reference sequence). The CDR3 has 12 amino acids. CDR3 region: CAWSETSGGPNF. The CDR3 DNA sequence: TGTGCCTGGAGTGAAACTAGCGGAGGCCCCAACTTC.